This entry lists 13 T cell receptor beta chains sequenced from one sample in a study of cytotoxic CD8 clonotypes in ibrutinib-treated CLL. Here immunoSEQ multiplex PCR was the method, and the copy in TCRdb shows in-frame clones only, minus some. The data contain 270,000 or so clones, approximately 79% of them singletons. Sequences were derived from PBMCs, sampled at disease progression, from a patient treated with ibrutinib. The receptors here all came from a human donor with chronic lymphocytic leukemia.

The chain recombines TRBV15 with TRBJ1-1; 7 positions agree with TRBD1. The ends lost 4 bases at V and 1 base at J; junction bases unmatched: 9. The germline V gene encodes CDR1 LNHNV and CDR2 YYDKDF (reference sequence). The CDR3 totals 16 residues. CDR3 in DNA: TGTGCCACCAGCAAATTGACAGGGAGGAGGAACACTGAAGCTTTCTTT. Residues: CATSKLTGRRNTEAFF.

The V and J genes are TRBV18 and TRBJ2-3, with 13 bases lining up with TRBD2. The CDR3 totals 18 residues. The ends lost 1 base at V and 7 bases at J; junction bases unmatched: 11. The germline V gene has CDR1 KGHSH and CDR2 LQKENI. CDR3 region: CASSPRGLAGSTTNTQYF. In DNA form, the CDR3 reads TGTGCCAGCTCACCACGGGGACTAGCGGGAAGCACGACGAATACGCAGTATTTT.

This chain uses TRBV6-6 with TRBJ1-1; no reliable D call. CDR1 MNHNY and CDR2 SVGAGI come from the germline V gene (reference sequence). The CDR3 contains 11 residues. Trimming removed 4 bases from V and 7 bases from J, with 7 bases in between. This CDR3 reads CASSSRIEAFF. CDR3 nucleotide sequence: TGTGCCAGCAGTTCCCGGATTGAAGCTTTCTTT.

The V call is TRBV27, the J call TRBJ2-2; no definite D call. V dropped 1 base and J dropped 9 bases, with 9 bases sitting between them. CDR3 size: 13 residues. Germline CDR1 MNHEY, CDR2 SMNVEV (reference sequence). For the CDR3, the DNA is TGTGCCAGCAGTTTATTACCCCCCCGGGAGCTGTTTTTT. Its protein is CASSLLPPRELFF.

The chain couples TRBV7-9 to TRBJ2-7, with 9 bases identical to TRBD1. The CDR3 loop spans 13 amino acids. Germline-derived CDR1 and CDR2 are SEHNR and FQNEAQ (reference sequence). V trimming: 5 bases; J trimming: 5 bases; junction bases outside the gene matches: 4. The CDR3 here is CASSTQGANEQYF. DNA for the CDR3: TGTGCCAGCAGCACACAGGGGGCAAACGAGCAGTACTTC.

The chain links TRBV20-1 to TRBJ1-5, with unresolved D. Trimming stripped 4 bases from V and 4 bases from J, with 5 bases between. This CDR3 is built from 11 residues. Germline-derived CDR1 and CDR2 are DFQATT and SNEGSKA (reference sequence). The CDR3 DNA reads as TGCAGTGCTATCTCGAATCAGCCCCAGCATTTT. Amino acids: CSAISNQPQHF.

The gene calls are TRBV2 and TRBJ1-5; maybe TRBD1 (6 bases). The CDR3 has 14 residues. CDR1 is SNHLY and CDR2 is FYNNEI in the germline V gene. Trimming removed 3 bases from V and 1 base from J, with 7 bases in between. CDR3 region: CASSDRGSNQPQHF. The CDR3 region has the DNA TGTGCCAGCAGTGACAGGGGCAGCAATCAGCCCCAGCATTTT.

The chain couples TRBV7-7 to TRBJ2-7, with D perhaps TRBD1 or TRBD2 (5 bases each). The germline V gene encodes CDR1 SSHAT and CDR2 FNYEAQ (reference sequence). V dropped 5 bases and J dropped 0 bases, with 8 bases sitting between them. The CDR3 spans 13 residues. The CDR3, as DNA: TGTGCCAGCAGCATCGGGACCTCCTACGAGCAGTACTTC. Its translation is CASSIGTSYEQYF.

The V gene is TRBV29-1, the J gene TRBJ2-1; 10 bases line up with TRBD1. This CDR3 has 15 amino acids. The V and J ends lost 3 bases and 10 bases, in that order; junction bases with no gene match: 12. From germline, CDR1 is SQVTM and CDR2 ANQGSEA. The CDR3 DNA is TGCAGCGTTGAGTATACGGGACAGGGGTTATTCGAGCAGTTCTTC. Its translation: CSVEYTGQGLFEQFF.

The rearrangement links TRBV4-1 to TRBJ1-1; 12 bases match TRBD1. Looked up from germline, CDR1 is MGHRA and CDR2 is YSYEKL. This CDR3 is built from 17 residues. With V trimmed by 1 base and J by 4 bases, 7 bases remained unmatched. Here the CDR3 DNA reads TGCGCCAGCAGCCAAGCAGGGACAGGGGGCGCGAGCACTGAAGCTTTCTTT. Translating gives CASSQAGTGGASTEAFF.

A single count supports this clone. The CDR3 spells CASTFGGPETQYF. The CDR3 DNA reads as TGTGCCAGCACATTTGGGGGTCCCGAGACCCAGTACTTC. This chain links TRBV25-1 with TRBJ2-5; the D call may be TRBD1 or TRBD2 (5 bases each). V was cut by 7 bases and J by 5 bases, with 14 bases left in between. Germline CDR1 and CDR2: MGHDK and SYGVNS. The CDR3 spans 13 residues. Complete variable domain (other parts from reference TRBV25-1 and TRBJ2-5): EADIYQTPRYLVIGTGKKITLECSQTMGHDKMYWYQQDPGMELHLIHYSYGVNSTEKGDLSSESTVSRIRTEHFPLTLESARPSHTSQYLCASTFGGPETQYFGPGTRLLVL.

The chain is built from TRBV5-1 and TRBJ1-2, with TRBD1 identical over 9 bases. Per germline, CDR1 SGHRS and CDR2 YFSETQ. Trimming cost V 3 bases and J 5 bases; bases outside gene matches: 17. The CDR3 contains 18 residues. The CDR3 protein is CASSWGSGTGSSRYGYTF. The CDR3 nucleotides read TGCGCCAGCAGCTGGGGCTCCGGGACAGGGTCTAGTAGGTATGGCTACACCTTC.

In nucleotides, the CDR3 is TGTGCCAGCAGTTACCCTAGCCCAGAGACCCAGTACTTC. Translation: CASSYPSPETQYF. This chain connects TRBV6-6 to TRBJ2-5; possibly TRBD2 for D (5 bases). Trimming pared 2 bases from V and 4 bases from J, leaving 8 bases between. CDR1 is MNHNY, CDR2 SVGAGI, per germline (reference sequence). The CDR3 extends over 13 amino acids.